This T cell receptor beta chain was identified during a study of blood T cell repertoires in COVID-19. The CDR3 runs to 14 residues. Germline V gene sequence: CDR1 LGHDT, CDR2 YNNKEL (reference sequence). Trimming took 0 bases from V and 9 from J, leaving 12 bases between them. Sequencing was performed with immunoSEQ multiplex PCR; in TCRdb, only in-frame clones are kept and a portion is missing. The sample contains some 320,000 clones, around 86% of which appear only once. All enrollees were about 18 to 100 years old and from 20 to 25 US areas. Participants reported their clinical history, and cohort assignment relied on those reports.

Sequenced input: PBMCs or T cells enriched from blood (not recorded which). This chain uses TRBV3-1 (or the pseudogene TRBV3-2) with TRBJ2-4; D perhaps matches TRBD2 (6 bases). The clonotype was recovered from a man aged 55 to 70 who had recovered from COVID-19. For the CDR3, the DNA is TGTGCCAGCAGCCAAGACCGGGGGACCGGCATTCAGTACTTC. As protein: CASSQDRGTGIQYF.